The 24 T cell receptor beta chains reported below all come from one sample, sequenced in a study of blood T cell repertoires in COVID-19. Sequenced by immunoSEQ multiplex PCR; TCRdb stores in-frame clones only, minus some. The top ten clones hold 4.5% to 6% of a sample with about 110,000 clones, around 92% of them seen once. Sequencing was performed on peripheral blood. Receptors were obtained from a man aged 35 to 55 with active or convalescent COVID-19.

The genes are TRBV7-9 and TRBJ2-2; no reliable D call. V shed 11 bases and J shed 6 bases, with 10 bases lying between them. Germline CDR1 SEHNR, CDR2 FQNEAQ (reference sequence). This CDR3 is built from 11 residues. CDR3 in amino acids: CAGHNPGELFF. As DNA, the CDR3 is TGTGCCGGCCACAATCCCGGGGAGCTGTTTTTT.

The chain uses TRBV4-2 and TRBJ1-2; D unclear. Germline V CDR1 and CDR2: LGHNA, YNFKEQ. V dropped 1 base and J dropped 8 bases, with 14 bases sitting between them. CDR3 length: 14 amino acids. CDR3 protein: CASSQVIDLEGYTF. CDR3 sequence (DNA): TGTGCCAGCAGCCAAGTAATAGACCTGGAGGGCTACACCTTC.

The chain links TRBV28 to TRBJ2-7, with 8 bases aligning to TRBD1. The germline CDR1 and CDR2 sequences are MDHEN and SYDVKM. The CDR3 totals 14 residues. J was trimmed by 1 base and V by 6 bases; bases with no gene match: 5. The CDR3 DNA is TGTGCCAGCAGGAGACAGGGGATTTCCTACGAGCAGTACTTC. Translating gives CASRRQGISYEQYF.

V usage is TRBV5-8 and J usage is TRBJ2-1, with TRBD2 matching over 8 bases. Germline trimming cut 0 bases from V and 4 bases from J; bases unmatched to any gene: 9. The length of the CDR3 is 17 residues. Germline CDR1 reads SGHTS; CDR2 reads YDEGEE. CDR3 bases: TGTGCCAGCAGCTTGGAAGGGCTTAGCGGGAAATACAATGAGCAGTTCTTC. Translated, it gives CASSLEGLSGKYNEQFF.

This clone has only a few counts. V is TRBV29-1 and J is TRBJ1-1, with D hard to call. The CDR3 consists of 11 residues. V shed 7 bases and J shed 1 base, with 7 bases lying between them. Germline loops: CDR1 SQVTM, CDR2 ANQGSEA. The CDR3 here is CSGAENTEAFF. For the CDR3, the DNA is TGCAGCGGGGCAGAGAACACTGAAGCTTTCTTT.

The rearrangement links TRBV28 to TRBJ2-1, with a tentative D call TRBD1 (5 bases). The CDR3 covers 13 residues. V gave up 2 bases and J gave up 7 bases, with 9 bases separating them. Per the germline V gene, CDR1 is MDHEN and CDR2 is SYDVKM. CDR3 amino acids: CASSLGQLNEQFF. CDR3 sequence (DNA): TGTGCCAGCAGTTTAGGACAATTGAATGAGCAGTTCTTC.

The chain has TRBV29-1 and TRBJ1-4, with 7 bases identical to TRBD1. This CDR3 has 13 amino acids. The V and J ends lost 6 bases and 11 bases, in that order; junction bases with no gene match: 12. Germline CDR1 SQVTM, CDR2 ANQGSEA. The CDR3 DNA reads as TGCAGCGTGGGGACCGGGACAGTGGGGAAACTGTTTTTT. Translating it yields CSVGTGTVGKLFF.

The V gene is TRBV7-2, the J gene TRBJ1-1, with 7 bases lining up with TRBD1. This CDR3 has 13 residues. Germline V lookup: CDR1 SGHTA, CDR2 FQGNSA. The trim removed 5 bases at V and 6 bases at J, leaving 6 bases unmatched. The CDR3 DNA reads TGTGCCAGCAGCGTCGGGACAGTCGCTGAAGCTTTCTTT. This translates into CASSVGTVAEAFF. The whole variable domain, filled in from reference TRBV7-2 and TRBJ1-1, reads GAGVSQSPSNKVTEKGKDVELRCDPISGHTALYWYRQSLGQGLEFLIYFQGNSAPDKSGLPSDRFSAERTGGSVSTLTIQRTQQEDSAVYLCASSVGTVAEAFFGQGTRLTVV.

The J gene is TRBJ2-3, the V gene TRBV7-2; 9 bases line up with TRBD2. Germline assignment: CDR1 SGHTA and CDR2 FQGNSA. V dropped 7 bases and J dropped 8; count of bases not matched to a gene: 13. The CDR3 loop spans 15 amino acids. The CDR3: CASTLPGLAGLTQYF. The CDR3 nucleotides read TGTGCCAGCACCCTCCCCGGGCTAGCGGGACTTACGCAGTATTTT.

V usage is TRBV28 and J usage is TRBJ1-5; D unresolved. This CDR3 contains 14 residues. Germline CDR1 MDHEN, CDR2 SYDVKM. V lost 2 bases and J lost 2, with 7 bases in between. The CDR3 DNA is TGTGCCAGCAGTTTAATAGTCGGCAATCAGCCCCAGCATTTT. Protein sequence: CASSLIVGNQPQHF.

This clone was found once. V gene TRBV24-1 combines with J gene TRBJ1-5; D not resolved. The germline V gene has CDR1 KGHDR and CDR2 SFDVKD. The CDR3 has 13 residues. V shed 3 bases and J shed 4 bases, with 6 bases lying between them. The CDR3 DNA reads TGTGCCACCAGTGATAGAGAGAATCAGCCCCAGCATTTT. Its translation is CATSDRENQPQHF.

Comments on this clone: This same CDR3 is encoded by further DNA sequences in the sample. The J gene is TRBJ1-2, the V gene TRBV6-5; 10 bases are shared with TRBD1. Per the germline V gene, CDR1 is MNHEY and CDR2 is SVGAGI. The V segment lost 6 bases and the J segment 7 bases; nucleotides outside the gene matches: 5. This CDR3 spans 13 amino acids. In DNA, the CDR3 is TGTGCCAGCAGGGACAGGGGGTTTGGTGGCTACACCTTC. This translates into CASRDRGFGGYTF.

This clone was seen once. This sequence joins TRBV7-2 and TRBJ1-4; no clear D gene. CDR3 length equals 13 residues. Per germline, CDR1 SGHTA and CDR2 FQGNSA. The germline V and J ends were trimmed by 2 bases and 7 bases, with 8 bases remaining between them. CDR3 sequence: CASSLNRGEKLFF. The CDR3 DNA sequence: TGTGCCAGCAGCTTAAATAGAGGTGAAAAACTGTTTTTT.

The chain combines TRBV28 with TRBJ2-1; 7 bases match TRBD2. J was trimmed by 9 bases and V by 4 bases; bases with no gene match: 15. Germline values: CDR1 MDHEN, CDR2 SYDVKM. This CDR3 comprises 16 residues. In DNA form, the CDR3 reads TGTGCCAGCAGTTCCGTCCTAGCGGAGCCGTGGGGTGAGCAGTTCTTC. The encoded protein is CASSSVLAEPWGEQFF.

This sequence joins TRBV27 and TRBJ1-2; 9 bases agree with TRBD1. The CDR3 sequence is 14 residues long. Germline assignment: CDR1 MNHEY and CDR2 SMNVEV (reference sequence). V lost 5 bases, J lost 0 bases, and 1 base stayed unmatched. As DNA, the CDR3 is TGTGCCAGCAGTCGGGACAGGGCTAACTATGGCTACACCTTC. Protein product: CASSRDRANYGYTF.

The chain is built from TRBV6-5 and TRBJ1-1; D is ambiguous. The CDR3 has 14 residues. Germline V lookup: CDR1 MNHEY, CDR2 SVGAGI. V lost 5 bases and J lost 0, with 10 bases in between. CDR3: CASSPLPLNTEAFF. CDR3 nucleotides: TGTGCCAGCAGTCCCCTTCCCCTGAACACTGAAGCTTTCTTT.

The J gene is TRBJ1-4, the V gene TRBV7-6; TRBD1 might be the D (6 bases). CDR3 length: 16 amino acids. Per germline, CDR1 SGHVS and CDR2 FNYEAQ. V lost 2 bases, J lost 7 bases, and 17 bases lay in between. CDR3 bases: TGTGCCAGCAGCTTATCCAGCCAGGGGTCTAGTGAAAAACTGTTTTTT. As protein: CASSLSSQGSSEKLFF.

CDR3 sequence reads: CAISGVKARDRGAYEQYF. The CDR3 DNA sequence: TGTGCCATCAGTGGTGTGAAGGCCCGGGACAGGGGTGCCTACGAGCAGTACTTC. The V call is TRBV10-3, the J call TRBJ2-7, with TRBD1 matching 10 bases. J gave up 2 bases and V 4 bases, and 14 bases lay outside the gene matches. Germline loops: CDR1 ENHRY, CDR2 SYGVKD. The CDR3 contains 18 residues.

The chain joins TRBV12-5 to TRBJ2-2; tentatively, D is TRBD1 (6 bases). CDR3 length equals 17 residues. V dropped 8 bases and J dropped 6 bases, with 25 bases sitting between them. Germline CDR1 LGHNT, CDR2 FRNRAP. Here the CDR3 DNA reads TGTGCTAGTCGTACACGCACAGGGTTAGAGGGGGCCGGGGAGCTGTTTTTT. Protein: CASRTRTGLEGAGELFF.

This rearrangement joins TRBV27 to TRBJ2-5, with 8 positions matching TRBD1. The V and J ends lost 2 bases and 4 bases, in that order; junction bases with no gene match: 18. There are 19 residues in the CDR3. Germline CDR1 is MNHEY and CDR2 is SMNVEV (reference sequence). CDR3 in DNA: TGTGCCAGCAGTTTAAACCCTCCCCGGGGGCAGGGGGCTCGAGAGACCCAGTACTTC. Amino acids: CASSLNPPRGQGARETQYF.

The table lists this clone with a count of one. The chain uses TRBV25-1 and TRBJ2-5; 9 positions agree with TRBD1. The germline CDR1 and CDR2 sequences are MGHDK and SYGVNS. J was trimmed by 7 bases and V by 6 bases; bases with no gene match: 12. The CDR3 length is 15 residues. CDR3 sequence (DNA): TGTGCCAGCAGAAACTCCGGGACAGGGTCTGTGACCCAGTACTTC. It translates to CASRNSGTGSVTQYF.

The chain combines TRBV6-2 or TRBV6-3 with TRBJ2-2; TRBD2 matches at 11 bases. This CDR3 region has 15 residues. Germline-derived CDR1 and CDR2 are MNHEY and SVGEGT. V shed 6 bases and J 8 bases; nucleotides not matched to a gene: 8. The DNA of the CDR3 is TGTGCCAGCAGCTTAGCGGGAGGGCCAGGAGGGGAGCTGTTTTTT. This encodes CASSLAGGPGGELFF.

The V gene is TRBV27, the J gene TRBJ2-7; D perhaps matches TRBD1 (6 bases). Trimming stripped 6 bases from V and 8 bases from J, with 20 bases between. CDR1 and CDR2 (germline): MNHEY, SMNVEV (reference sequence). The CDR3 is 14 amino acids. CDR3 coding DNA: TGTGCCAGCAGCCGGACAGACCTTCCATTCAAGCAGTACTTC. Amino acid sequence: CASSRTDLPFKQYF.

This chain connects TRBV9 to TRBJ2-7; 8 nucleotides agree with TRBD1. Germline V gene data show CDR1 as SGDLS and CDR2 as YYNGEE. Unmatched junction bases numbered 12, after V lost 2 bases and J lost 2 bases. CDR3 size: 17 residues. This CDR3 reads CASSVSGPGQGAYEQYF. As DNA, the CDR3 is TGTGCCAGCAGCGTTAGTGGTCCTGGACAGGGCGCCTACGAGCAGTACTTC.